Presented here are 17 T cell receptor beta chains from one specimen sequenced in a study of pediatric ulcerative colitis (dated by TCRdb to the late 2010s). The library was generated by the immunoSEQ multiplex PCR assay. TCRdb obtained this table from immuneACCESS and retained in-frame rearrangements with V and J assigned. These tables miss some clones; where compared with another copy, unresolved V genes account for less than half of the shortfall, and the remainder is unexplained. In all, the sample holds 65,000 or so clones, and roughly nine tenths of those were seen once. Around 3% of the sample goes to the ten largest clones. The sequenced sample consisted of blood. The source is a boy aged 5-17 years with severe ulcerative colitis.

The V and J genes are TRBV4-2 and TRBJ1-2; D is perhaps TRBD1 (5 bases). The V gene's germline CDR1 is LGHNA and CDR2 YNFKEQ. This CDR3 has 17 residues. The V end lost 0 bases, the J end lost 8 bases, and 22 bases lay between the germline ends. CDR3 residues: CASSQESRGARLGGYTF. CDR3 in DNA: TGTGCCAGCAGCCAAGAGTCGCGAGGGGCACGGCTAGGCGGCTACACCTTC.

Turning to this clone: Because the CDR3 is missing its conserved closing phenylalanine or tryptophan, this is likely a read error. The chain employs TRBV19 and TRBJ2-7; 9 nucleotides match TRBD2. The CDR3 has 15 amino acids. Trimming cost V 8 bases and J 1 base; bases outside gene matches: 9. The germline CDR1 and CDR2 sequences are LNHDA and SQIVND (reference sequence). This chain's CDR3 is CASSIAGEGSYEQYL. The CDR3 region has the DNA TGTGCCAGTTCGATAGCGGGAGAAGGTTCCTACGAGCAGTACCTC.

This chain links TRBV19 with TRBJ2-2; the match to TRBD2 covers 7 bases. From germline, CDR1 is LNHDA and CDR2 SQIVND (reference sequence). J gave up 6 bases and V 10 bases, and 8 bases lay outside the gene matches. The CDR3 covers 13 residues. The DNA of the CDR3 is TGTGCCACGAATTGGGGAGGGGCCGGGGAGCTGTTTTTT. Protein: CATNWGGAGELFF.

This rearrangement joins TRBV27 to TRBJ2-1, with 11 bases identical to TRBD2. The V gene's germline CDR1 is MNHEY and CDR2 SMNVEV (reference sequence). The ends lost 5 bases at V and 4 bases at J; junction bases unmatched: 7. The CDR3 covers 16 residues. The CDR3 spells CASSRTTSGGYNEQFF. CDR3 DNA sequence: TGTGCCAGCAGTAGAACCACTAGCGGGGGATACAATGAGCAGTTCTTC.

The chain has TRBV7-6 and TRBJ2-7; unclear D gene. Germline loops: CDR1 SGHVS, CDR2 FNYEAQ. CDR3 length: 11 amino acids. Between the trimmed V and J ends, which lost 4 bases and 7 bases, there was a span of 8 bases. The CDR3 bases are TGTGCCAGCAGCTCATTGGGGGAGCAGTACTTC. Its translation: CASSSLGEQYF.

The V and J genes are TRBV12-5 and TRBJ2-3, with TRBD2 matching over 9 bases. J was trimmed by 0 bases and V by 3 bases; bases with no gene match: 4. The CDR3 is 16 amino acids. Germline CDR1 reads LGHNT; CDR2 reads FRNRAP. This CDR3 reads CASGFAGGPSTDTQYF. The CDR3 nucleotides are TGTGCTAGTGGTTTCGCGGGAGGGCCCAGCACAGATACGCAGTATTTT.

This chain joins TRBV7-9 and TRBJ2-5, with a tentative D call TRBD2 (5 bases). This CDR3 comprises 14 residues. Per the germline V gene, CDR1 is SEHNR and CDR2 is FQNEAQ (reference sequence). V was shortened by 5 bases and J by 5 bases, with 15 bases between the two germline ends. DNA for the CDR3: TGTGCCAGCAGCCTAGGACTGCTTCCGGAGACCCAGTACTTC. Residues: CASSLGLLPETQYF.

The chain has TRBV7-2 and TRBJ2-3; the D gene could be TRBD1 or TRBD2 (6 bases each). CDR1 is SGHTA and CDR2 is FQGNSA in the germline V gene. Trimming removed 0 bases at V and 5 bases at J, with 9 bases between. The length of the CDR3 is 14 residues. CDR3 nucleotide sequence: TGTGCCAGCAGCTTAGCAGGAGGGGGAGATACGCAGTATTTT. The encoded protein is CASSLAGGGDTQYF.

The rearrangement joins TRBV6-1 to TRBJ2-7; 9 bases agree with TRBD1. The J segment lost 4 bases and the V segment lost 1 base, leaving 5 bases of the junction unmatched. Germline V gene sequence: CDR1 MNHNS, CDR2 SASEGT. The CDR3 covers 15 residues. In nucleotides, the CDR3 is TGTGCCAGCAGTGAAGGGGCGACAGGGGGGTACGAGCAGTACTTC. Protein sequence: CASSEGATGGYEQYF.

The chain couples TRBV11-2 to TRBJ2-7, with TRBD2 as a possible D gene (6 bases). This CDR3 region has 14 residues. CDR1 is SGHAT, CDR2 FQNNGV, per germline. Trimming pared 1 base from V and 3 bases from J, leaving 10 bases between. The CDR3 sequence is CASSLVGRGYEQYF. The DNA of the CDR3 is TGTGCCAGCAGCTTAGTCGGGAGAGGCTACGAGCAGTACTTC.

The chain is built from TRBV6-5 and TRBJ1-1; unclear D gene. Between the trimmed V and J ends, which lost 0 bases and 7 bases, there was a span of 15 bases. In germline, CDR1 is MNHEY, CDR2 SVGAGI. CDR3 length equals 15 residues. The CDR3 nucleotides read TGTGCCAGCAGTTACTCGACGACTTTTGCAGGTGAAGCTTTCTTT. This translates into CASSYSTTFAGEAFF.

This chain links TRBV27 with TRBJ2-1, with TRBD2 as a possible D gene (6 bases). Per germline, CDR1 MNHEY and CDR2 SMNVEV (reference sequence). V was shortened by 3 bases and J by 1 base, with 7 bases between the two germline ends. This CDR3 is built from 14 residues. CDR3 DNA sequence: TGTGCCAGCAGTTTTAGCGGATCCTACAATGAGCAGTTCTTC. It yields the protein CASSFSGSYNEQFF.

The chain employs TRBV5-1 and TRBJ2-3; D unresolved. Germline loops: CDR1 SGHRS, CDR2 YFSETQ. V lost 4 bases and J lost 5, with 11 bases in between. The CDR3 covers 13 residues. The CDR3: CASSGYGIDTQYF. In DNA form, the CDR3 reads TGCGCCAGCAGCGGCTACGGTATAGATACGCAGTATTTT.

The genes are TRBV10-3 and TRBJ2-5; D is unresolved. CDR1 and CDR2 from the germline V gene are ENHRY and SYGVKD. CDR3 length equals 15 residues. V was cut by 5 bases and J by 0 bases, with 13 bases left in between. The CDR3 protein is CAISPGGGYQETQYF. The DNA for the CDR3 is TGTGCCATCAGTCCAGGTGGTGGGTACCAAGAGACCCAGTACTTC.

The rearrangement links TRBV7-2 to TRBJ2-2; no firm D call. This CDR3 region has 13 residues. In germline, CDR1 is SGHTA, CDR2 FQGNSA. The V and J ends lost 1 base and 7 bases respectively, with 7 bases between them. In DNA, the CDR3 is TGTGCCAGCAGCTTAGAGTTGGACGGGGAGCTGTTTTTT. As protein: CASSLELDGELFF.

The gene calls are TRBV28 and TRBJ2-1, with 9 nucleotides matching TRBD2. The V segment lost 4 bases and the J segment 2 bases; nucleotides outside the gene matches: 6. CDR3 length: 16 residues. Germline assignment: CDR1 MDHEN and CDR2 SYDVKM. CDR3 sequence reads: CASSSPLAGTYNEQFF. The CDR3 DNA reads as TGTGCCAGCAGTTCCCCACTAGCGGGCACCTACAATGAGCAGTTCTTC.

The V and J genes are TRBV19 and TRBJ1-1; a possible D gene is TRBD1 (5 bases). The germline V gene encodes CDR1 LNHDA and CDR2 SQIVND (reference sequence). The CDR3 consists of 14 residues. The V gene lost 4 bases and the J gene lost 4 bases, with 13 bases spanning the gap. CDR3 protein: CASSTPGVVTEAFF. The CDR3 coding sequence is TGTGCCAGTAGTACCCCGGGGGTGGTCACTGAAGCTTTCTTT.